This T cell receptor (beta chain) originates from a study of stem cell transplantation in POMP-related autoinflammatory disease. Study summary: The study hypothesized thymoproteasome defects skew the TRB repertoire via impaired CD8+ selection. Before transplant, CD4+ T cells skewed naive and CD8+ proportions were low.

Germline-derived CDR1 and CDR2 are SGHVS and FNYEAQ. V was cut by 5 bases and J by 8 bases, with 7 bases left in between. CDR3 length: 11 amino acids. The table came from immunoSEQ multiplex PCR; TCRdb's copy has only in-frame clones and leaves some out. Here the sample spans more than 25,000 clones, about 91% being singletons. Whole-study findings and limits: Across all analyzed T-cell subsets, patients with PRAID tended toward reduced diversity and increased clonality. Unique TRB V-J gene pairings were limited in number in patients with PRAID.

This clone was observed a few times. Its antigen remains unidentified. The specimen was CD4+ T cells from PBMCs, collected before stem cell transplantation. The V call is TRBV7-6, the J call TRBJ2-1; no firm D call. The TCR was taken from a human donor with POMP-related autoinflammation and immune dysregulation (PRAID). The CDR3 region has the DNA TGTGCCAGCAGCCCAGGCTATGAGCAGTTCTTC. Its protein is CASSPGYEQFF.